This TCR beta chain was sequenced during a study of T cell responses to AZD1222 COVID-19 vaccine. Concerning this clone: The antigen is unknown.

The study, taken as a whole, reports: Nearly half of spike-specific TCRs reportedly go after variant regions that carry no mutations. Clonal diversity was possibly underestimated, and white British individuals and females predominated among donors.

Trimming took 3 bases from V and 4 from J; bases not matched to a gene: 10. The CDR3 is 16 residues long. From germline, CDR1 is SGHTA and CDR2 FQGTGA. Measured with immunoSEQ multiplex PCR; TCRdb has only the in-frame clones, and not every one. The sample gives around 190,000 clones, 85% to 95% of which show up once; 1% to 1.5% is in the top ten. This TCR was sampled from an adult in good health. Sequenced material: peripheral blood, taken on day 0 of AZD1222 vaccination. The V and J genes are TRBV7-3 and TRBJ2-3; 7 nucleotides match TRBD1. The CDR3 region is CASSLGPDGTADTQYF. The CDR3 DNA follows: TGTGCCAGCAGCTTGGGTCCGGACGGGACAGCAGATACGCAGTATTTT.